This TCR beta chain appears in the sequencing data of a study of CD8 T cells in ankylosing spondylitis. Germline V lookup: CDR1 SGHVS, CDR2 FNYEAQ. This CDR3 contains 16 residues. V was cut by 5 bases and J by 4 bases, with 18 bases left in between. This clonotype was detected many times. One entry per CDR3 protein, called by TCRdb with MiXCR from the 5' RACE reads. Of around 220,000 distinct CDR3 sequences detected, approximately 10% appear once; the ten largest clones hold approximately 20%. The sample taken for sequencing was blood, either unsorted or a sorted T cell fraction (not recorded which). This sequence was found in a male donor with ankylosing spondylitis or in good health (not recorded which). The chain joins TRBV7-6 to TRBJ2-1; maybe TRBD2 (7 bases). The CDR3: CASSPRTGGGYNEQFF. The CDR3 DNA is TGTGCCAGCAGCCCCCGCACGGGGGGCGGGTACAATGAGCAGTTCTTC.